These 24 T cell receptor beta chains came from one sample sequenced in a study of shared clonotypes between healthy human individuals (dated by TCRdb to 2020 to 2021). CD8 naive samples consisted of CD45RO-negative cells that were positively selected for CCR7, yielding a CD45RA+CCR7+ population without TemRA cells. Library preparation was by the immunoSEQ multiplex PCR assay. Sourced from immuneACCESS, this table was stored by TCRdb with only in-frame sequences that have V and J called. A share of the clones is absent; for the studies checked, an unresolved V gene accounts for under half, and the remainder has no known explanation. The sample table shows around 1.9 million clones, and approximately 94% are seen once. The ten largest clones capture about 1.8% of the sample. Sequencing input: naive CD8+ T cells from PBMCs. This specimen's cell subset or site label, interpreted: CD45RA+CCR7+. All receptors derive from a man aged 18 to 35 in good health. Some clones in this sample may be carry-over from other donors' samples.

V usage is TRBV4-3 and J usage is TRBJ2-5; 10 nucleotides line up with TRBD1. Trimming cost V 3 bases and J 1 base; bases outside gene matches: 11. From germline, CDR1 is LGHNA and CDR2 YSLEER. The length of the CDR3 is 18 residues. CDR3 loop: CASSHSSSGQGTQETQYF. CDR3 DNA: TGCGCCAGCAGCCATTCGTCATCGGGACAGGGGACCCAAGAGACCCAGTACTTC.

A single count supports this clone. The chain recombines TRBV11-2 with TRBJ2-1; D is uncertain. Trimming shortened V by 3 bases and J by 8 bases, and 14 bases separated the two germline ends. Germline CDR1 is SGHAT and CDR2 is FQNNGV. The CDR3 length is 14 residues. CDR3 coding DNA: TGTGCCAGCAGCTTTTCGTGGGGTCGAGATGAGCAGTTCTTC. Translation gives CASSFSWGRDEQFF.

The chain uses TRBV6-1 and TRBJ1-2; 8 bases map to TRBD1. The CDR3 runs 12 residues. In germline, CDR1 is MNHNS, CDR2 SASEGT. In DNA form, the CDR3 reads TGTGCACAGGGGGGGACTAACTATGGCTACACCTTC. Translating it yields CAQGGTNYGYTF.

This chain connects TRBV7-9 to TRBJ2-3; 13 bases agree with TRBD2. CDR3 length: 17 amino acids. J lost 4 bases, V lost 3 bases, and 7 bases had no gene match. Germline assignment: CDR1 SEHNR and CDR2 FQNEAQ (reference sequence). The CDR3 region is CASSFPTSGGGPDTQYF. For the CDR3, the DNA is TGTGCCAGCAGCTTCCCTACTAGCGGGGGGGGCCCAGATACGCAGTATTTT.

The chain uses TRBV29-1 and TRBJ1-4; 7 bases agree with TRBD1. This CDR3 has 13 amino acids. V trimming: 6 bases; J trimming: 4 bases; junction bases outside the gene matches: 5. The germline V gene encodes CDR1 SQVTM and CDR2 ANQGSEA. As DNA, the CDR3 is TGCAGCGTCCTCGGGACAGATAATGAAAAACTGTTTTTT. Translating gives CSVLGTDNEKLFF. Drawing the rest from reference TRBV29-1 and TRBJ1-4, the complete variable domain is SAVISQKPSRDICQRGTSLTIQCQVDSQVTMMFWYRQQPGQSLTLIATANQGSEATYESGFVIDKFPISRPNLTFSTLTVSNMSPEDSSIYLCSVLGTDNEKLFFGSGTQLSVL.

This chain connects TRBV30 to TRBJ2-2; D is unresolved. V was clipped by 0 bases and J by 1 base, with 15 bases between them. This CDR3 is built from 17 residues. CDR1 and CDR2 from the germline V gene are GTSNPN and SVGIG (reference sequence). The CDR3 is CAWSVHEAVMNTGELFF. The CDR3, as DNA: TGTGCCTGGAGTGTACATGAGGCGGTCATGAACACCGGGGAGCTGTTTTTT. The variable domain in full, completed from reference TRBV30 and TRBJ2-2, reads SQTIHQWPATLVQPVGSPLSLECTVEGTSNPNLYWYRQAAGRGLQLLFYSVGIGQISSEVPQNLSASRPQDRQFILSSKKLLLSDSGFYLCAWSVHEAVMNTGELFFGEGSRLTVL.

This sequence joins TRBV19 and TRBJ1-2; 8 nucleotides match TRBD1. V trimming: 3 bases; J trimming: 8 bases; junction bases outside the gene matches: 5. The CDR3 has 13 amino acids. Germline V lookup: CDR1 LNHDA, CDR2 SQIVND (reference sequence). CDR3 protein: CASSMAGGDGYTF. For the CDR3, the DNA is TGTGCCAGTAGTATGGCAGGGGGCGACGGCTACACCTTC.

CDR3 region: CASSERTGAPKNIQYF. CDR3 DNA sequence: TGTGCCAGCAGTGAACGGACAGGGGCTCCCAAAAACATTCAGTACTTC. J is TRBJ2-4 and V is TRBV2; 9 bases are a match to TRBD1. V dropped 2 bases and J dropped 2; count of bases not matched to a gene: 4. The germline V gene has CDR1 SNHLY and CDR2 FYNNEI. This CDR3 comprises 16 residues.

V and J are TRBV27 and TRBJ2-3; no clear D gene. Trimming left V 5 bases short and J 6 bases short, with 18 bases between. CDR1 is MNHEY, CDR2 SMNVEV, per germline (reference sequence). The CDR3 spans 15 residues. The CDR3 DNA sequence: TGTGCCAGCAGTCCTACACTCTCGTTCGGGGATACGCAGTATTTT. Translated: CASSPTLSFGDTQYF.

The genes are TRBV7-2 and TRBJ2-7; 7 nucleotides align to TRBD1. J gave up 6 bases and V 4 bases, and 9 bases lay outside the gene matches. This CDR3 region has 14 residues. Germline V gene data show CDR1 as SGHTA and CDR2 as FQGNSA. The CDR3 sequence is CASSSPTGLVEQYF. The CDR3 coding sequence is TGTGCCAGCAGCTCCCCGACAGGGTTGGTCGAGCAGTACTTC.

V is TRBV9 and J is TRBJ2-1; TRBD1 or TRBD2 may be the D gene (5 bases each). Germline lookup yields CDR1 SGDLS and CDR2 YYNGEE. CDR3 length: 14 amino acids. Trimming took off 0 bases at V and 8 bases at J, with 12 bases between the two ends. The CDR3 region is CASSVGGSHDEQFF. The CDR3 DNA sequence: TGTGCCAGCAGCGTAGGGGGGAGCCACGATGAGCAGTTCTTC.

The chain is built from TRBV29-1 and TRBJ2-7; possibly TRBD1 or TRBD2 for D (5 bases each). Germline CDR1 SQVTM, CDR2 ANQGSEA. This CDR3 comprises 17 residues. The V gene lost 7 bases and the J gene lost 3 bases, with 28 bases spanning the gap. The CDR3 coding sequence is TGCAGCGCCGGGGCCCGATCGACTTCCCCTTTTAACTACGAGCAGTACTTC. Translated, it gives CSAGARSTSPFNYEQYF.

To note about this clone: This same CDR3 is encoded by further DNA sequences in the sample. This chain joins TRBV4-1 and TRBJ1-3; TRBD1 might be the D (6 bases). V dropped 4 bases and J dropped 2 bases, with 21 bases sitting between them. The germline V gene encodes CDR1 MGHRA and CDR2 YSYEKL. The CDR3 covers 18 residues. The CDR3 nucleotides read TGCGCCAGCAGCCTTCGGGACACACTCCCGGGTACTGGAAACACCATATATTTT. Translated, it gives CASSLRDTLPGTGNTIYF.

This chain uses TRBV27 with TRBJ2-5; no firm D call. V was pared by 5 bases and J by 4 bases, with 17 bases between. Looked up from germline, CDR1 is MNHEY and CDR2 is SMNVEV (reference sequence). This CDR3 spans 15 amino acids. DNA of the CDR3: TGTGCCAGCAGTCCCCATCCAAACCTAGGAGAGACCCAGTACTTC. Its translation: CASSPHPNLGETQYF.

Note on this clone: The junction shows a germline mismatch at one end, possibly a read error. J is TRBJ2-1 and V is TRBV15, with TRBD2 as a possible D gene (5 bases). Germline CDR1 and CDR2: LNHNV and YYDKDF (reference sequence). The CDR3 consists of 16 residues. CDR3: CATSGERRSSYNEQFF. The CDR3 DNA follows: TGTGCCACCAGCGGAGAGCGGAGGAGCTCCTACAATGAGCAGTTCTTC.

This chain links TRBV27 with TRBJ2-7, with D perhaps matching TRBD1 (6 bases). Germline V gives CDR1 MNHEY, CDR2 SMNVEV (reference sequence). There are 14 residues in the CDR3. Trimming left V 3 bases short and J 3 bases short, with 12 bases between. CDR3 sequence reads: CASSLIGQFYEQYF. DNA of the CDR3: TGTGCCAGCAGTTTGATAGGACAGTTCTACGAGCAGTACTTC.

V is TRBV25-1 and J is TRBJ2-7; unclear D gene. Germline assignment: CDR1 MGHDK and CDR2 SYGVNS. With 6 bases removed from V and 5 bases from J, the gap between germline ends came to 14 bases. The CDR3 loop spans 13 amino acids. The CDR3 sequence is CASSQLGYNEQYF. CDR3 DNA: TGTGCCAGCAGCCAGTTGGGGTACAACGAGCAGTACTTC.

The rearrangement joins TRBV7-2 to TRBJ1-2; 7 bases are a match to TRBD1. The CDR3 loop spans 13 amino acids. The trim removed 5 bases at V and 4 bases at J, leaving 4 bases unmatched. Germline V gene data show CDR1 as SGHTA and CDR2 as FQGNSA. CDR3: CASSPRQGYGYTF. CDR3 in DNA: TGTGCCAGCAGCCCTCGACAGGGCTATGGCTACACCTTC.

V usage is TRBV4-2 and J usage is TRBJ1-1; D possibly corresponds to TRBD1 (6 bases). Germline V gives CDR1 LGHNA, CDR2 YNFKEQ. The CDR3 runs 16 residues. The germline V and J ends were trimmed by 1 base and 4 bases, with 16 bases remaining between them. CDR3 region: CASSQVTGRVGTEAFF. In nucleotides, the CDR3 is TGTGCCAGCAGCCAAGTCACAGGGAGGGTGGGCACTGAAGCTTTCTTT.

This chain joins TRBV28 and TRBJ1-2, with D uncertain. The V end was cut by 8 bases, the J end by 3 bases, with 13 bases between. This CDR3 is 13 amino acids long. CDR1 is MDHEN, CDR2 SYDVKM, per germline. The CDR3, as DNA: TGTGCCAGCGTAATGGCAGCGGACTATGGCTACACCTTC. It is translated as CASVMAADYGYTF.

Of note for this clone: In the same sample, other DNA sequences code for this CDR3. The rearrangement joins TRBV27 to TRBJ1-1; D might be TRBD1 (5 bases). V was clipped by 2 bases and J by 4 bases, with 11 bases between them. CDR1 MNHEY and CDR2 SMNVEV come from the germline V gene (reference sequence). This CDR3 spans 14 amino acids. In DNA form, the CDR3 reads TGTGCCAGCAGTTTAACCCGGGGGGGCACTGAAGCTTTCTTT. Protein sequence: CASSLTRGGTEAFF.

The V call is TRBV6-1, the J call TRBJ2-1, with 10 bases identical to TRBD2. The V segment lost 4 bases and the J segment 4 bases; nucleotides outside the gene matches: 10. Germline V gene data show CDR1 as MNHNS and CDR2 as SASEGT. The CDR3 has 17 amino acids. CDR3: CASSVLVAGGPYNEQFF. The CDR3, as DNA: TGTGCCAGCAGTGTCCTAGTAGCGGGAGGCCCATACAATGAGCAGTTCTTC.

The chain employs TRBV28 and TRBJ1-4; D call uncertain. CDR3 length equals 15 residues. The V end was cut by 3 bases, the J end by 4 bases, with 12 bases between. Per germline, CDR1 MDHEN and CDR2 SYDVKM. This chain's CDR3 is CASSFLRGSNEKLFF. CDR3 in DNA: TGTGCCAGCAGTTTTCTCCGCGGCAGTAATGAAAAACTGTTTTTT.

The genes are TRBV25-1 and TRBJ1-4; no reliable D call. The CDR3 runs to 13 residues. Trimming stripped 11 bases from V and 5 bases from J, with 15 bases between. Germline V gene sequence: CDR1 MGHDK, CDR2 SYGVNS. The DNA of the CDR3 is TGTGCCTGCGGGCCGAGTAGGAATGAAAAACTGTTTTTT. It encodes CACGPSRNEKLFF.